This TCR beta chain was found in a study of CD8+ T cells in alopecia areata. Study-level findings and limits: Scalp clonality decreased significantly with tofacitinib, and so did expanded CD8+ clones among the top 100. Against the mouse data, patients shared TCRs less clearly, possibly for HLA reasons.

Germline assignment: CDR1 MNHEY and CDR2 SVGAGI. The trim removed 2 bases at V and 5 bases at J, leaving 4 bases unmatched. The CDR3 is made up of 15 amino acids. On this clone: What it binds is unknown.

Treatment noted: oral pan-JAK inhibitor, 5-10 mg twice daily. cDNA serving as the sequencing template came from extracted, reverse transcribed RNA. The method was immunoSEQ multiplex PCR; TCRdb's version includes in-frame clones alone and lacks a portion of them. The repertoire holds some 96,000 clones, roughly three fifths seen once, with about a sixth in the top ten. The chain employs TRBV6-5 and TRBJ2-1; 9 bases map to TRBD2. This sequence originates from a human donor with alopecia areata. Source: CD8+ T cells sorted from blood, taken at week 4, from a patient treated with tofacitinib. CDR3 amino acids: CASSYGLAGNNEQFF. DNA for the CDR3: TGTGCCAGCAGTTACGGTCTAGCGGGAAACAATGAGCAGTTCTTC.